This T cell receptor (beta chain) emerged from a study of blood T cell repertoires in COVID-19. The wider study: Samples representing acute and convalescent COVID-19 were sourced from the United States, Italy and Spain. In each case, the material was cDNA or gDNA derived from T cells, B-cell-depleted T cells, or PBMCs.

Germline V lookup: CDR1 SQVTM, CDR2 ANQGSEA. This CDR3 has 14 residues. J lost 2 bases, V lost 7 bases, and 8 bases had no gene match. Produced via immunoSEQ multiplex PCR; TCRdb's table is partial and in-frame only. The sample yields around 300,000 clones, about nine tenths seen once. This TCR derives from a woman between 18 and 30 years old who had recovered from COVID-19. Sequenced: PBMCs or T cells enriched from blood (not recorded which). The chain employs TRBV29-1 and TRBJ2-3; TRBD2 matches 8 bases. CDR3 region: CSAFGGADTDTQYF. DNA of the CDR3: TGCAGCGCCTTCGGGGGGGCCGACACAGATACGCAGTATTTT.